The clone carrying this T cell receptor beta chain was seen at least ten times. Its specificity is unknown. The entry originates in a study of human T cells and chemical hapten exposure. In the study overall: The study traced per-sample TCR yield variation mainly to small differences in pooled library volumes. Findings and limits, study-wide: Against controls, expanded TCRs gave rise to significantly more large CDR3 similarity clusters. The donor cohort had alopecia, so its immune response may not match that of healthy people.

Sample time point: patch test 2, 6 weeks after DPC sensitization. Documented treatment: therapeutic diphenylcyclopropenone sensitization with weekly scalp DPC. During construction of the library, unique molecular identifiers were attached to individual cDNA molecules for quantitative, reproducible TCR counting. Each CDR3 protein gets one entry after TCRdb re-called the RACE reads with MiXCR. Among fewer than 90,000 distinct CDR3 sequences listed, 6% to 8.5% were seen once. The CDR3 covers 17 residues. Trimming shortened V by 4 bases and J by 0 bases, and 18 bases separated the two germline ends. From germline, CDR1 is PRHDT and CDR2 FYEKMQ (reference sequence).

This receptor was identified in a young woman with alopecia areata. Some clones in this sample may be carry-over from other donors' samples. The V gene is TRBV13, the J gene TRBJ2-5, with a tentative D call TRBD2 (6 bases). The source was whole blood, collected in connection with sensitization to the hapten diphenylcyclopropenone (DPC). Here the CDR3 reads CASSSSQGTSYQETQYF. For the CDR3, the DNA is TGTGCCAGCAGCTCATCCCAAGGGACTTCGTACCAAGAGACCCAGTACTTC.